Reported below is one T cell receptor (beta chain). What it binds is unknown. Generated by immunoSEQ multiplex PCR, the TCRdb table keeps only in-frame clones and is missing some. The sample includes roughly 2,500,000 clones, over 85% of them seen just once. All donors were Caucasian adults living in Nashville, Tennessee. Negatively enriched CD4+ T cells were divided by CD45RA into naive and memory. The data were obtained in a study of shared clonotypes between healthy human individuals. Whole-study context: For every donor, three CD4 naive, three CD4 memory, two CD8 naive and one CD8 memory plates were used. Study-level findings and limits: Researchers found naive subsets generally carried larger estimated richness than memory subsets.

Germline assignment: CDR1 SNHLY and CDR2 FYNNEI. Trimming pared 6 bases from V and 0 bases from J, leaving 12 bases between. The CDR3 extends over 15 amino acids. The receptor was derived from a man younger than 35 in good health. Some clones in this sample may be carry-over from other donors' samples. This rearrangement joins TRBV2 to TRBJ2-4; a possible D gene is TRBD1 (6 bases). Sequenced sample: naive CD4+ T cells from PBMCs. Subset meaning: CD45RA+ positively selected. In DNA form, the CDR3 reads TGTGCCAGCAGCCTAGGACAGCTAGCCAAAAACATTCAGTACTTC. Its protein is CASSLGQLAKNIQYF.